Following are 20 T cell receptor beta chains from one sample sequenced in a study of blood T cell repertoires in COVID-19. Method: immunoSEQ multiplex PCR; TCRdb's copy keeps in-frame clones and lacks some. The sample records about 140,000 clones, 75% to 90% being singletons. The sample comprised peripheral blood. These receptors originate from a woman of 80 years or more with acute or convalescent COVID-19.

The chain employs TRBV9 and TRBJ1-2, with 9 bases that match TRBD1. This CDR3 has 15 residues. Unmatched junction bases numbered 4, after V lost 3 bases and J lost 1 base. The germline V gene encodes CDR1 SGDLS and CDR2 YYNGEE. The CDR3 DNA is TGTGCCAGCAGCGCTTGGGACAGGGATAACTATGGCTACACCTTC. Protein: CASSAWDRDNYGYTF. The full variable domain, with the rest looked up from reference TRBV9 and TRBJ1-2, is DSGVTQTPKHLITATGQRVTLRCSPRSGDLSVYWYQQSLDQGLQFLIQYYNGEERAKGNILERFSAQQFPDLHSELNLSSLELGDSALYFCASSAWDRDNYGYTFGSGTRLTVV.

This clone was seen a few times. The V call is TRBV5-6, the J call TRBJ1-2; 7 nucleotides align to TRBD1. This CDR3 is 14 amino acids long. V dropped 4 bases and J dropped 6; count of bases not matched to a gene: 9. Germline lookup yields CDR1 SGHDT and CDR2 YYEEEE. CDR3 region: CASSLMTGLHGYTF. Written as DNA, the CDR3 is TGTGCCAGCAGCCTAATGACAGGGCTCCATGGCTACACCTTC.

The rearrangement links TRBV6-2 or TRBV6-3 to TRBJ2-2; 7 nucleotides line up with TRBD2. The CDR3 length is 15 residues. V shed 4 bases and J 2 bases; nucleotides not matched to a gene: 4. Germline CDR1 MNHEY, CDR2 SVGEGT. CDR3 sequence: CASSWGGLNTGELFF. DNA of the CDR3: TGTGCCAGCAGTTGGGGGGGACTTAACACCGGGGAGCTGTTTTTT.

This chain links TRBV2 with TRBJ2-3; the match to TRBD1 covers 10 bases. The CDR3 contains 12 residues. V was pared by 6 bases and J by 15 bases, with 9 bases of the junction left unmatched. Per germline, CDR1 SNHLY and CDR2 FYNNEI. CDR3 sequence reads: CASSESGTGAYF. The DNA of the CDR3 is TGTGCCAGCAGCGAGTCGGGGACAGGGGCTTATTTT. The complete variable domain, with remaining parts taken from reference TRBV2 and TRBJ2-3, reads EPEVTQTPSHQVTQMGQEVILRCVPISNHLYFYWYRQILGQKVEFLVSFYNNEISEKSEIFDDQFSVERPDGSNFTLKIRSTKLEDSAMYFCASSESGTGAYFGPGTRLTVL.

This chain links TRBV4-1 with TRBJ1-5; D may be TRBD1 (5 bases). V lost 4 bases and J 2 bases, leaving 15 bases between the germline ends. This CDR3 has 16 amino acids. CDR1 and CDR2 (germline): MGHRA, YSYEKL. CDR3 DNA sequence: TGCGCCAGCAGCCCCCTCCCTATCAGGGGCAATCAGCCCCAGCATTTT. Translated, it gives CASSPLPIRGNQPQHF.

This sequence joins TRBV6-5 and TRBJ1-2; D call uncertain. Germline V gene sequence: CDR1 MNHEY, CDR2 SVGAGI. The CDR3 has 14 amino acids. Deletions cut 0 bases from V and 8 bases from J, with 13 bases between. CDR3 sequence reads: CASSYSFRGRGYTF. The DNA of the CDR3 is TGTGCCAGCAGTTACTCGTTTAGAGGGCGAGGCTACACCTTC.

The V and J genes are TRBV9 and TRBJ1-1; unclear D gene. Looked up from germline, CDR1 is SGDLS and CDR2 is YYNGEE. The CDR3 has 15 amino acids. The V and J ends lost 4 bases and 1 base respectively, with 14 bases between them. CDR3 in amino acids: CASSTPGGRNTEAFF. CDR3 nucleotides: TGTGCCAGCAGCACCCCGGGAGGGAGGAACACTGAAGCTTTCTTT.

This chain connects TRBV5-4 to TRBJ1-2, with TRBD1 identical over 8 bases. The CDR3 loop spans 16 amino acids. Looked up from germline, CDR1 is SGHNT and CDR2 is YYREEE (reference sequence). J was trimmed by 8 bases and V by 1 base; bases with no gene match: 13. The CDR3: CASSLTGQELWSGYTF. CDR3 nucleotide sequence: TGTGCCAGCAGCTTGACGGGACAGGAGTTATGGTCGGGCTACACCTTC.

V and J are TRBV30 and TRBJ2-3; 10 bases fit TRBD1. Losses at the gene ends were 3 bases for V and 5 bases for J; bases not matched to a gene: 2. The CDR3 has 13 amino acids. Germline V gene data show CDR1 as GTSNPN and CDR2 as SVGIG (reference sequence). The CDR3 DNA reads as TGTGCCTGGAGGGGGACAGGGGTAGATACGCAGTATTTT. Its protein product is CAWRGTGVDTQYF.

The gene calls are TRBV27 and TRBJ1-4; TRBD1 matches at 8 bases. The CDR3 length is 15 residues. Germline V gene sequence: CDR1 MNHEY, CDR2 SMNVEV (reference sequence). V was pared by 3 bases and J by 3 bases, with 3 bases of the junction left unmatched. The CDR3 sequence is CASSFKGQANEKLFF. The CDR3 bases are TGTGCCAGCAGTTTCAAGGGACAGGCTAATGAAAAACTGTTTTTT. Variable domain in full (rest from reference TRBV27 and TRBJ1-4): EAQVTQNPRYLITVTGKKLTVTCSQNMNHEYMSWYRQDPGLGLRQIYYSMNVEVTDKGDVPEGYKVSRKEKRNFPLILESPSPNQTSLYFCASSFKGQANEKLFFGSGTQLSVL.

CDR3 sequence (DNA): TGTGCCAGCTCACGGGACTTGAACACTGAAGCTTTCTTT. As protein: CASSRDLNTEAFF. The chain links TRBV18 to TRBJ1-1; weak D call: TRBD1 (5 bases). The CDR3 runs to 13 residues. Deletions cut 4 bases from V and 0 bases from J, with 6 bases between. Germline values: CDR1 KGHSH, CDR2 LQKENI.

This clone showed up just once. The chain uses TRBV2 and TRBJ2-5, with D possibly TRBD1 on 6 matching bases. The CDR3 is made up of 14 amino acids. The germline V gene has CDR1 SNHLY and CDR2 FYNNEI. With 7 bases removed from V and 5 bases from J, the gap between germline ends came to 17 bases. As DNA, the CDR3 is TGTGCCAGCATCCCAAGGGACAACGGGGAGACCCAGTACTTC. Translated: CASIPRDNGETQYF.

The rearrangement uses TRBV27 and TRBJ1-2; D possibly corresponds to TRBD1 (5 bases). Trimming removed 3 bases from V and 4 bases from J, with 9 bases in between. This CDR3 is 13 amino acids long. Per germline, CDR1 MNHEY and CDR2 SMNVEV (reference sequence). The CDR3 DNA follows: TGTGCCAGCAGTTTTCAGGGCTCCTATGGCTACACCTTC. Its translation: CASSFQGSYGYTF.

The CDR3 loop reads CASSLVPGNEQYF. For the CDR3, the DNA is TGTGCCAGCAGCTTGGTTCCAGGGAACGAGCAGTACTTC. The chain has TRBV5-6 and TRBJ2-7; TRBD1 is a possible D gene (5 bases). Germline-derived CDR1 and CDR2 are SGHDT and YYEEEE. This CDR3 region has 13 residues. V dropped 0 bases and J dropped 5 bases, with 9 bases sitting between them.

This sequence joins TRBV3-1 (or the pseudogene TRBV3-2) and TRBJ2-1; 7 bases are a match to TRBD1. Germline trimming cut 5 bases from V and 9 bases from J; bases unmatched to any gene: 10. CDR1 is LGHDT and CDR2 is YNNKEL in the germline V gene (reference sequence). The CDR3 extends over 14 amino acids. CDR3 sequence reads: CASSDNLGGTEQFF. In DNA form, the CDR3 reads TGTGCCAGCAGCGATAACCTAGGGGGCACTGAGCAGTTCTTC.

The chain carries TRBV10-3 and TRBJ2-7; 7 bases map to TRBD1. Germline trimming cut 6 bases from V and 3 bases from J; bases unmatched to any gene: 8. From germline, CDR1 is ENHRY and CDR2 SYGVKD. This CDR3 has 14 amino acids. The DNA of the CDR3 is TGTGCCATCAGGGCCGGGACAGAGAACTACGAGCAGTACTTC. It specifies CAIRAGTENYEQYF.

The chain is built from TRBV27 and TRBJ2-7; 11 positions match TRBD2. The ends lost 4 bases at V and 3 bases at J; junction bases unmatched: 2. The V gene's germline CDR1 is MNHEY and CDR2 SMNVEV (reference sequence). The CDR3 covers 14 residues. The CDR3 nucleotides are TGTGCCAGCAGTTCGGGACTAGCGGACTACGAGCAGTACTTC. It translates to CASSSGLADYEQYF.

This chain joins TRBV2 and TRBJ1-1, with a possible D match to TRBD1 (6 bases). Trimming left V 4 bases short and J 1 base short, with 7 bases between. CDR3 length: 13 residues. Germline V gives CDR1 SNHLY, CDR2 FYNNEI. The chain's CDR3 is CASSVTGNTEAFF. The CDR3 DNA sequence: TGTGCCAGCAGTGTGACAGGGAACACTGAAGCTTTCTTT.

The gene calls are TRBV3-1 (or the pseudogene TRBV3-2) and TRBJ2-3, with 11 bases lining up with TRBD2. The CDR3 has 15 amino acids. The trim removed 3 bases at V and 4 bases at J, leaving 3 bases unmatched. The V gene's germline CDR1 is LGHDT and CDR2 YNNKEL (reference sequence). The CDR3 nucleotides read TGTGCCAGCAGCCAGACTAGCGGGGCCCCAGATACGCAGTATTTT. This sequence encodes CASSQTSGAPDTQYF.

The chain links TRBV6-5 to TRBJ1-2; a weak D match, TRBD1 (5 bases). The germline gives CDR1 MNHEY, CDR2 SVGAGI. V was clipped by 4 bases and J by 4 bases, with 10 bases between them. The CDR3 sequence is 13 residues long. CDR3 region: CASSSRQFYGYTF. For the CDR3, the DNA is TGTGCCAGCAGTTCGAGACAGTTCTATGGCTACACCTTC.